Sequencing of this TCR beta chain was carried out in a study of early T cells in non-severe SARS-CoV-2 infection. Background on the study: The chains were unpaired, and the sequenced material was bulk RNA from unsorted whole blood. Overall study findings and caveats: Using VDJdb, the matching emphasized anti-spike CD8 responses while missing private and CD4 specificities.

Individual cDNA molecules received unique molecular identifiers during library preparation. TCRdb re-called the 5' RACE reads through MiXCR, storing one row per CDR3 protein. This sample yields tens of thousands of distinct CDR3 sequences, of which around 21% are seen a single time; about 17% belongs to the top ten. This clonotype was seen a handful of times. Its antigen is not identified. The sequence was collected from an adult who was a healthcare worker with PCR-confirmed SARS-CoV-2 infection or an uninfected control (not recorded which). The sample was whole blood, taken at baseline.

CDR3 in amino acids: CASSPLGGPKTYEQYF. CDR3 DNA: TGCGCCAGCAGCCCTCTAGGGGGCCCGAAAACCTACGAGCAGTACTTC. The gene calls are TRBV4-1 and TRBJ2-7, with 7 nucleotides matching TRBD1. Per germline, CDR1 MGHRA and CDR2 YSYEKL. Trimming removed 4 bases from V and 2 bases from J; junction bases left unmatched: 11. This CDR3 contains 16 residues.